A single sample is the source of the 16 T cell receptor beta chains below, sequenced in a study of memory CD4+ T cells and cytomegalovirus serostatus. Single viable CD3+CD4+CD8-CD45RO+ cells were sorted as the memory CD4+ T cells. The method was immunoSEQ multiplex PCR; TCRdb's version includes in-frame clones alone and lacks a portion of them. Of 61,000 or so clones in the sample, about three quarters are singletons; the top ten hold approximately 0.53%. Sequencing was performed on memory CD4+ T cells from blood. These receptor sequences come from an adult in good health and CMV-seronegative. Some clones in this sample may be carry-over from other donors' samples.

The V call is TRBV28, the J call TRBJ2-7, with D perhaps matching TRBD1 (5 bases). The CDR3 extends over 14 amino acids. Trimming took 7 bases from V and 3 from J, leaving 16 bases between them. CDR1 is MDHEN and CDR2 is SYDVKM in the germline V gene. The CDR3 DNA follows: TGTGCCAGCACCCTAATCGGGCAGGGCTACGAGCAGTACTTC. This translates into CASTLIGQGYEQYF.

The chain carries TRBV20-1 and TRBJ2-5; no definite D call. This CDR3 has 11 residues. Germline CDR1 reads DFQATT; CDR2 reads SNEGSKA (reference sequence). The V end lost 3 bases, the J end lost 2 bases, and 4 bases lay between the germline ends. The CDR3 protein is CSASVQETQYF. The CDR3 DNA follows: TGCAGTGCTAGCGTGCAAGAGACCCAGTACTTC.

This chain uses TRBV9 with TRBJ1-1; D perhaps matches TRBD1 (5 bases). The CDR3 is 13 amino acids. Trimming cost V 3 bases and J 2 bases, with 8 bases left between them. Germline CDR1 reads SGDLS; CDR2 reads YYNGEE. CDR3 loop: CASSGRENTEAFF. The CDR3 DNA follows: TGTGCCAGCAGCGGCAGGGAAAACACTGAAGCTTTCTTT.

The rearrangement links TRBV5-5 to TRBJ1-2; D is possibly TRBD1 (5 bases). The V and J ends lost 0 bases and 0 bases respectively, with 9 bases between them. The CDR3 totals 15 residues. Germline CDR1 reads SGHKS; CDR2 reads YYEKEE (reference sequence). CDR3 sequence (DNA): TGTGCCAGCAGCTTGGCGGGGGGAGCTAACTATGGCTACACCTTC. Translating it yields CASSLAGGANYGYTF. The variable domain in full, with the rest retrieved from reference TRBV5-5 and TRBJ1-2, is DAGVTQSPTHLIKTRGQQVTLRCSPISGHKSVSWYQQVLGQGPQFIFQYYEKEERGRGNFPDRFSARQFPNYSSELNVNALLLGDSALYLCASSLAGGANYGYTFGSGTRLTVV.

J is TRBJ1-3 and V is TRBV7-2; possible D gene TRBD1, 5 bases. There are 18 residues in the CDR3. V shed 2 bases and J shed 2 bases, with 19 bases lying between them. CDR1 is SGHTA and CDR2 is FQGNSA in the germline V gene. CDR3 residues: CASSLRPGGYGPGNTIYF. In DNA form, the CDR3 reads TGTGCCAGCAGCTTAAGGCCTGGGGGGTACGGCCCTGGAAACACCATATATTTT.

This chain connects TRBV27 to TRBJ2-7, with D possibly matching TRBD2 (6 bases). The CDR3 has 14 residues. Germline V gene data show CDR1 as MNHEY and CDR2 as SMNVEV (reference sequence). Trimming took off 6 bases at V and 2 bases at J, with 14 bases between the two ends. In DNA form, the CDR3 reads TGTGCCAGCAGAGGGGACTCGGTGGCCTACGAGCAGTACTTC. This encodes CASRGDSVAYEQYF.

The CDR3 nucleotides are TGTGCCAGCAGCTCGCTACAGGGCCACTATGGCTACACCTTC. Amino acid sequence: CASSSLQGHYGYTF. The chain has TRBV13 and TRBJ1-2; perhaps TRBD1 as D (6 bases). CDR3 length: 14 residues. The V gene lost 4 bases and the J gene lost 3 bases, with 12 bases spanning the gap. CDR1 is PRHDT, CDR2 FYEKMQ, per germline (reference sequence).

The chain is built from TRBV6-4 and TRBJ2-3; D remains unclear. CDR3 size: 14 residues. CDR1 is MRHNA and CDR2 is SNTAGT in the germline V gene. The ends were cut back, 7 bases at V and 3 bases at J, with 14 bases in the middle. The CDR3: CASKVGPSTDTQYF. Written as DNA, the CDR3 is TGTGCCAGCAAGGTCGGGCCCTCGACAGATACGCAGTATTTT.

This chain uses TRBV15 with TRBJ1-2, with unresolved D. CDR3 length: 13 amino acids. Trimming took off 0 bases at V and 7 bases at J, with 9 bases between the two ends. The V gene's germline CDR1 is LNHNV and CDR2 YYDKDF (reference sequence). The CDR3 loop reads CATSRDSGGGYTF. The CDR3 DNA reads as TGTGCCACCAGCAGAGATAGTGGCGGTGGCTACACCTTC.

There are a few counts of this clone. V gene TRBV30 combines with J gene TRBJ2-1; a weak D match, TRBD2 (6 bases). This CDR3 is 14 amino acids long. Deletions cut 2 bases from V and 3 bases from J, with 11 bases between. The germline V gene encodes CDR1 GTSNPN and CDR2 SVGIG (reference sequence). CDR3 in DNA: TGTGCCTGGAGTCCCCGGGACTTCTACAATGAGCAGTTCTTC. Translated: CAWSPRDFYNEQFF.

This clone was counted a few times. The gene calls are TRBV11-2 and TRBJ1-4, with no clear D. The CDR3 extends over 16 amino acids. V lost 4 bases, J lost 3 bases, and 15 bases lay in between. Germline V gene lookup returns CDR1 SGHAT and CDR2 FQNNGV. CDR3 nucleotides: TGTGCCAGCAGCTATCGTGGAGTCGGGGCTAATGAAAAACTGTTTTTT. This translates into CASSYRGVGANEKLFF.

The table lists this clone with a few counts. The chain couples TRBV10-3 to TRBJ1-1, with TRBD1 matching over 8 bases. Germline assignment: CDR1 ENHRY and CDR2 SYGVKD. This CDR3 contains 14 residues. V lost 4 bases, J lost 3 bases, and 4 bases stayed unmatched. CDR3 sequence (DNA): TGTGCCATCAGTGTCTTGGACAGGGACACTGAAGCTTTCTTT. Translation gives CAISVLDRDTEAFF.

This chain uses TRBV28 with TRBJ2-1, with D perhaps TRBD1 (5 bases). This CDR3 spans 16 amino acids. Germline loops: CDR1 MDHEN, CDR2 SYDVKM. Trimming stripped 2 bases from V and 2 bases from J, with 13 bases between. The CDR3 sequence: CASSLPPGMAYNEQFF. For the CDR3, the DNA is TGTGCCAGCAGTTTACCCCCAGGGATGGCCTACAATGAGCAGTTCTTC.

The chain has TRBV5-1 and TRBJ2-4, with 11 bases matching TRBD2. The V gene's germline CDR1 is SGHRS and CDR2 YFSETQ. This CDR3 contains 19 residues. V lost 6 bases and J lost 3; bases outside the gene matches: 17. The CDR3 loop reads CASTRRGVAGGLVKNIQYF. The CDR3 DNA reads TGCGCCAGCACCCGGCGGGGGGTAGCGGGAGGGTTGGTCAAAAACATTCAGTACTTC.

This clone showed up just once. The chain combines TRBV7-2 with TRBJ1-4; D is ambiguous. V lost 2 bases to trimming and J lost 6 bases, with 10 bases between them. The CDR3 spans 14 residues. CDR1 SGHTA and CDR2 FQGNSA come from the germline V gene. This chain's CDR3 is CASSLFGQDEKLFF. The CDR3 DNA reads as TGTGCCAGCAGCTTATTCGGGCAGGATGAAAAACTGTTTTTT.

This clone showed up just a few times. The chain uses TRBV7-2 and TRBJ2-1; D gene unclear. V lost 2 bases and J 8 bases, leaving 7 bases between the germline ends. CDR1 and CDR2 (germline): SGHTA, FQGNSA. The CDR3 covers 12 residues. The CDR3 sequence: CASSLRWDEQFF. The CDR3 DNA sequence: TGTGCCAGCAGCTTAAGGTGGGATGAGCAGTTCTTC.